Described below is a single T cell receptor (beta chain) sequence and its context. This record comes from a study of blood T cell repertoires in COVID-19. Profiled with immunoSEQ multiplex PCR; TCRdb holds only in-frame clones, not every one. The data hold some 300,000 clones, with about 87% observed a single time. V lost 7 bases and J lost 1, with 10 bases in between. The germline gives CDR1 MDHEN, CDR2 SYDVKM. The CDR3 is 13 amino acids. The chain carries TRBV28 and TRBJ1-1; D is ambiguous. Sequencing used peripheral blood. This receptor was taken from a woman in her 30s who had recovered from COVID-19. The CDR3 region is CASTPTRNTEAFF. The CDR3 DNA reads TGTGCCAGCACCCCCACAAGGAACACTGAAGCTTTCTTT. The full variable domain, completed using reference TRBV28 and TRBJ1-1, is DVKVTQSSRYLVKRTGEKVFLECVQDMDHENMFWYRQDPGLGLRLIYFSYDVKMKEKGDIPEGYSVSREKKERFSLILESASTNQTSMYLCASTPTRNTEAFFGQGTRLTVV.